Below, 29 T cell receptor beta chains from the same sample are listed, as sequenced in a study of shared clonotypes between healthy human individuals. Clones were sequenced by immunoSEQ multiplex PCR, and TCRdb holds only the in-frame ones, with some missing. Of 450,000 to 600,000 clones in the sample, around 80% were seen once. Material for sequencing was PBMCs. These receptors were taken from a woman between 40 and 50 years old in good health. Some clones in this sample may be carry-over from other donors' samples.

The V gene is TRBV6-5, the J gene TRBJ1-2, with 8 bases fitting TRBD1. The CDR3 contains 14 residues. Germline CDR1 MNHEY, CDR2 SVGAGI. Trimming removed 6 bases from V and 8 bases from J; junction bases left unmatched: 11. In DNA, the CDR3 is TGTGCCAGCAGCAGCGGACAGGGAACGGGCGGCTACACCTTC. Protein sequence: CASSSGQGTGGYTF.

The CDR3 region has the DNA TGTGCCAGCTCCCCGACTAGCGGGAGTCCGGATACGCAGTATTTT. It yields the protein CASSPTSGSPDTQYF. The V call is TRBV18, the J call TRBJ2-3; 12 bases align to TRBD2. V shed 6 bases, J shed 6 bases, and the junction held 7 bases outside the gene matches. In germline, CDR1 is KGHSH, CDR2 LQKENI. CDR3 length equals 15 residues.

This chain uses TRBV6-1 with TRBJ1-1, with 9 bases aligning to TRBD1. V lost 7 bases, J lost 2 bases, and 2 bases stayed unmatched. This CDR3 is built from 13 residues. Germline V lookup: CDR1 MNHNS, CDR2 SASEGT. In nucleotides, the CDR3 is TGTGCCAGCACTACAGGGGGCAACACTGAAGCTTTCTTT. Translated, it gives CASTTGGNTEAFF.

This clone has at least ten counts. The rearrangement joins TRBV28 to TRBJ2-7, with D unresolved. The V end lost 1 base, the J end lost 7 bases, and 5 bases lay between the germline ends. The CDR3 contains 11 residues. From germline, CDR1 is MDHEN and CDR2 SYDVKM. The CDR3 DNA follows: TGTGCCAGCAGTTTATTCCGGGAGCAGTACTTC. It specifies CASSLFREQYF.

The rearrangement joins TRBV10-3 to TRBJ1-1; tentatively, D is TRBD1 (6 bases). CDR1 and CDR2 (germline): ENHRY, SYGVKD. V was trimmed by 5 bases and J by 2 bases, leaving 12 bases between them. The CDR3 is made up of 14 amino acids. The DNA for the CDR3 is TGTGCCATCAGTTCCCGGGACAAAAACACTGAAGCTTTCTTT. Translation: CAISSRDKNTEAFF.

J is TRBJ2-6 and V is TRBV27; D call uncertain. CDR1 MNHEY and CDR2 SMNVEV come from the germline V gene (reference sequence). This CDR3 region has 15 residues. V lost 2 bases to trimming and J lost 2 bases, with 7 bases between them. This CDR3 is CASSLRGPGANVLTF. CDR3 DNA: TGTGCCAGCAGTTTAAGAGGCCCTGGGGCCAACGTCCTGACTTTC.

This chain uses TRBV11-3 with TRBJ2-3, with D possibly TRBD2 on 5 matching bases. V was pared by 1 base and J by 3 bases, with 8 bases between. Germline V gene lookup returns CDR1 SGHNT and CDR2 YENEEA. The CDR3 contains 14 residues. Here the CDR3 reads CASSLGPGTDTQYF. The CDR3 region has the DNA TGTGCCAGCAGCTTAGGTCCGGGAACAGATACGCAGTATTTT.

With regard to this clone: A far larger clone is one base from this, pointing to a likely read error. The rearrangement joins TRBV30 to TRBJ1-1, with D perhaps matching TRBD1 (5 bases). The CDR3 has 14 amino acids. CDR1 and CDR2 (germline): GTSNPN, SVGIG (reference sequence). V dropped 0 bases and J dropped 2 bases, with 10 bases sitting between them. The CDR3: CAWSVRGVNTEAFF. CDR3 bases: TGTGCCTGGAGTGTGAGAGGGGTAAACACTGAAGCTTTCTTT.

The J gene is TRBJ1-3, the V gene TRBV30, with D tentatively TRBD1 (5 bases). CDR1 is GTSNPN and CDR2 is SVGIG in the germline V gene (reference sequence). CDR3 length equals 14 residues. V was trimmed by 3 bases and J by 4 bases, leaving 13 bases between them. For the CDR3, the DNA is TGTGCCTGGAGCCCCCAGGGCTTCGGAAACACCATATATTTT. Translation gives CAWSPQGFGNTIYF.

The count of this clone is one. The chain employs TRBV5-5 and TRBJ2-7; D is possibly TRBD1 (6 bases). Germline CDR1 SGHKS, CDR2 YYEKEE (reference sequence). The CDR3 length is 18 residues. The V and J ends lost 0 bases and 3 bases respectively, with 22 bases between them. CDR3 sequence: CASSLVITTGPTFYEQYF. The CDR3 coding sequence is TGTGCCAGCAGCTTGGTGATTACCACAGGGCCAACGTTCTACGAGCAGTACTTC. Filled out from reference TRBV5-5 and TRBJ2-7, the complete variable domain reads DAGVTQSPTHLIKTRGQQVTLRCSPISGHKSVSWYQQVLGQGPQFIFQYYEKEERGRGNFPDRFSARQFPNYSSELNVNALLLGDSALYLCASSLVITTGPTFYEQYFGPGTRLTVT.

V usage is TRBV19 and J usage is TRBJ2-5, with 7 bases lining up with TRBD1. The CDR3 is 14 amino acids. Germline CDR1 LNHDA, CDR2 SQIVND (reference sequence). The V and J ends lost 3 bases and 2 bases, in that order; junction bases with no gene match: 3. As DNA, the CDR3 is TGTGCCAGTAGTATGAAGGGGGCGCAAGAGACCCAGTACTTC. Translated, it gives CASSMKGAQETQYF.

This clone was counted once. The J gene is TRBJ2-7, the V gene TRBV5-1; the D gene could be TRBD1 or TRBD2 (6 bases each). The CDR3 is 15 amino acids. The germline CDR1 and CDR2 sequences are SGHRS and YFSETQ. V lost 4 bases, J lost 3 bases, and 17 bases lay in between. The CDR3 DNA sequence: TGCGCCAGCAGCCTGGACCGGGGGCTCTACTACGAGCAGTACTTC. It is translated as CASSLDRGLYYEQYF.

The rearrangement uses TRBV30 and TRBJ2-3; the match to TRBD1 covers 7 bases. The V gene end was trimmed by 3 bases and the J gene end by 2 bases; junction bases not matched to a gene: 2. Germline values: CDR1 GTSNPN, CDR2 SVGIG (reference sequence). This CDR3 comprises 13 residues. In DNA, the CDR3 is TGTGCCTGGAGGACAGGGTACACAGATACGCAGTATTTT. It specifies CAWRTGYTDTQYF.

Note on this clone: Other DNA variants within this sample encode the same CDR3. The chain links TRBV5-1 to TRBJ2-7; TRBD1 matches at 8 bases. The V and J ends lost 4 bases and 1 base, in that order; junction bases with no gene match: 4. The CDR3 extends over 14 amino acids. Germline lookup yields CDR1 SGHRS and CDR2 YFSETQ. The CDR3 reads CASSIGQGSYEQYF. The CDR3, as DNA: TGCGCCAGCAGCATCGGACAGGGATCCTACGAGCAGTACTTC.

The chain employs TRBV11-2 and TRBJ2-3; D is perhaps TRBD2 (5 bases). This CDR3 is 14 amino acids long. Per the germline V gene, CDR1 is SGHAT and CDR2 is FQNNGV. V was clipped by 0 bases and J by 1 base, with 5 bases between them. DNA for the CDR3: TGTGCCAGCAGCTTAGAGCGGGGCACAGATACGCAGTATTTT. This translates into CASSLERGTDTQYF.

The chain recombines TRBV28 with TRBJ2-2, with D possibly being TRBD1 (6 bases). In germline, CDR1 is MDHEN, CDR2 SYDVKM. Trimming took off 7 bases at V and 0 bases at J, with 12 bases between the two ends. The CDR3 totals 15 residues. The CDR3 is CASKTGDTNTGELFF. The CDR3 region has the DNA TGTGCCAGCAAGACAGGCGATACGAACACCGGGGAGCTGTTTTTT.

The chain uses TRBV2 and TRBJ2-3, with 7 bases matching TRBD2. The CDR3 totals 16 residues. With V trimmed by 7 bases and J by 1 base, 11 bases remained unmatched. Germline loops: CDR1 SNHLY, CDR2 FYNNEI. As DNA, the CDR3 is TGTGCCAGCACCCTGGGGGGGGGTTTGGGCACAGATACGCAGTATTTT. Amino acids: CASTLGGGLGTDTQYF.

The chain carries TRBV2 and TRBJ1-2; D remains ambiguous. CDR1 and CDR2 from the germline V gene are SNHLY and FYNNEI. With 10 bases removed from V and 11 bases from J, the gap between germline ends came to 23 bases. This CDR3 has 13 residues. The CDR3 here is CATQESREFPYTF. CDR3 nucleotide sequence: TGTGCCACCCAAGAGAGCCGGGAATTTCCGTACACCTTC.

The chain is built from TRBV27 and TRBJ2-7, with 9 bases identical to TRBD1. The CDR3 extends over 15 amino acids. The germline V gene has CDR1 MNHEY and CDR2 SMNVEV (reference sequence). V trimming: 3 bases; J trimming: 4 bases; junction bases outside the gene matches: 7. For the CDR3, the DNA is TGTGCCAGCAGTTTTGCCGGGACAGGGAAATACGAGCAGTACTTC. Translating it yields CASSFAGTGKYEQYF.

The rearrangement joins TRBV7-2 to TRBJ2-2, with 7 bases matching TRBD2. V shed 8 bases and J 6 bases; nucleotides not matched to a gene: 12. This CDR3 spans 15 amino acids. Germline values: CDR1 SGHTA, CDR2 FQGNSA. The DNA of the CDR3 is TGTGCCAGCGGTATTAGGTTAGCGGGTCCCGGGGAGCTGTTTTTT. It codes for CASGIRLAGPGELFF.

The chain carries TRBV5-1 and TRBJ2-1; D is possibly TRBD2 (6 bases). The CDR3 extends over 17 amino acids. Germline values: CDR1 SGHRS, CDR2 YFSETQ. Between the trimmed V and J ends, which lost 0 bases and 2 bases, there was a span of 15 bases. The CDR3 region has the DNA TGCGCCAGCAGCTTGGAACGGGAGAGTGTAGCCTACAATGAGCAGTTCTTC. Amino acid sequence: CASSLERESVAYNEQFF.

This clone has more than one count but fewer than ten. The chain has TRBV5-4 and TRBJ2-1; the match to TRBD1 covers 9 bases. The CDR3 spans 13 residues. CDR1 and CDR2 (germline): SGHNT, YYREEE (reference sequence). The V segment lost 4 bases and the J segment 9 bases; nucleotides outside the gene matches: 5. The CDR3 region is CASSHTGGSEQFF. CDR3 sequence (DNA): TGTGCCAGCAGCCATACAGGGGGCAGTGAGCAGTTCTTC. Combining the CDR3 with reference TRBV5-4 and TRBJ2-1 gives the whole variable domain ETGVTQSPTHLIKTRGQQVTLRCSSQSGHNTVSWYQQALGQGPQFIFQYYREEENGRGNFPPRFSGLQFPNYSSELNVNALELDDSALYLCASSHTGGSEQFFGPGTRLTVL.

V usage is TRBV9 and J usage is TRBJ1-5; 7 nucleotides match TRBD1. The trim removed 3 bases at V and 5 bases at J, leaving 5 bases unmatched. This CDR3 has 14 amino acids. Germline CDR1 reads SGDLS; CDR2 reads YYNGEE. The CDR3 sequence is CASSAGQTYQPQHF. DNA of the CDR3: TGTGCCAGCAGCGCGGGACAGACTTATCAGCCCCAGCATTTT.

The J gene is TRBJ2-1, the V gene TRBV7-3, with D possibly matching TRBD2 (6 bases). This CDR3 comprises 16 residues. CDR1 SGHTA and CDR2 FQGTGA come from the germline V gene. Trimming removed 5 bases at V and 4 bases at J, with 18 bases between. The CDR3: CASSPSFGTGYNEQFF. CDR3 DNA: TGTGCCAGCAGCCCCTCATTCGGGACTGGGTACAATGAGCAGTTCTTC.

This CDR3 is CASSSRDTQYF. The DNA of the CDR3 is TGCGCCAGCAGCTCGAGGGATACGCAGTATTTT. The V call is TRBV5-1, the J call TRBJ2-3; D uncertain. V gave up 3 bases and J gave up 6 bases, with 5 bases separating them. Germline CDR1 is SGHRS and CDR2 is YFSETQ. The CDR3 is 11 residues long.

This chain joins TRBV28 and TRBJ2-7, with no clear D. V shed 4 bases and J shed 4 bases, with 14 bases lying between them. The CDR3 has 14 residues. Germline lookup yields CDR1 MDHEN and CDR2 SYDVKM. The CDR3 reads CASSWVAINYEQYF. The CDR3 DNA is TGTGCCAGCAGTTGGGTCGCGATCAATTACGAGCAGTACTTC.

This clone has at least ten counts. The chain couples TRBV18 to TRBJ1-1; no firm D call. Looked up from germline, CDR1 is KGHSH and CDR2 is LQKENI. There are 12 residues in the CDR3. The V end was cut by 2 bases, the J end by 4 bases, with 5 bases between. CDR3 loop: CASSPGLTEAFF. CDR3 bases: TGTGCCAGCTCACCAGGACTCACTGAAGCTTTCTTT.

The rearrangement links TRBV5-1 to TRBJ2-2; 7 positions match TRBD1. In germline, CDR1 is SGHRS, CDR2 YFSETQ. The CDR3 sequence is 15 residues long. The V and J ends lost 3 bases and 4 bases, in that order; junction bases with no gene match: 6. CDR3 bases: TGCGCCAGCAGCTCAGGGGGAATGATCACCGGGGAGCTGTTTTTT. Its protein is CASSSGGMITGELFF.

The CDR3: CSVEETGDEQYF. The DNA for the CDR3 is TGCAGCGTTGAAGAAACAGGGGACGAGCAGTACTTC. The rearrangement links TRBV29-1 to TRBJ2-7, with 7 bases fitting TRBD1. In germline, CDR1 is SQVTM, CDR2 ANQGSEA. Trimming cost V 0 bases and J 5 bases; bases outside gene matches: 1. This CDR3 contains 12 residues.